The entry below gives a single T cell receptor beta chain sequence along with its context. How the authors handled the data: Amplifying reference gene primers gave estimates of nucleated cell counts. Measured with immunoSEQ multiplex PCR; TCRdb has only the in-frame clones, and not every one. V, J and clone size reflect that table, while D and trimming were determined from the DNA. Of approximately 190,000 clones in the sample, approximately 86% were seen once. This sample is part of a study of blood T cell repertoires in COVID-19. Study overall: Specimens from acute and convalescent COVID-19 originated in the United States, Italy and Spain. In each case, the material was cDNA or gDNA derived from T cells, B-cell-depleted T cells, or PBMCs.

V lost 3 bases and J lost 2; bases outside the gene matches: 9. CDR3 size: 17 residues. In germline, CDR1 is KGHSH, CDR2 LQKENI. The receptor was derived from a man in his sixties or seventies with active or convalescent COVID-19. The specimen was peripheral blood. The chain joins TRBV18 to TRBJ1-2; the match to TRBD1 covers 10 bases. The CDR3 reads CASSPLGGTGENYGYTF. Written as DNA, the CDR3 is TGTGCCAGCTCACCTCTTGGAGGGACAGGGGAGAACTATGGCTACACCTTC.